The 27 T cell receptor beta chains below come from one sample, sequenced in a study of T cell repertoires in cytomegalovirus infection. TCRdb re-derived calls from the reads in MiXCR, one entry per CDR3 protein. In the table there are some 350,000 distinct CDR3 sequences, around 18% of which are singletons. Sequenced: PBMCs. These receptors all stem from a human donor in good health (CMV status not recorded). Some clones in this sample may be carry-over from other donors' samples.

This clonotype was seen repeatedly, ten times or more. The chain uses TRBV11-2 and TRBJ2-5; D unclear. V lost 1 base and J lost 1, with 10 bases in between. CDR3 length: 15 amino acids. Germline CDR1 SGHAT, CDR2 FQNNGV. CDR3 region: CASSLGVVGQETQYF. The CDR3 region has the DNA TGTGCCAGCAGCTTAGGGGTTGTGGGCCAAGAGACCCAGTACTTC.

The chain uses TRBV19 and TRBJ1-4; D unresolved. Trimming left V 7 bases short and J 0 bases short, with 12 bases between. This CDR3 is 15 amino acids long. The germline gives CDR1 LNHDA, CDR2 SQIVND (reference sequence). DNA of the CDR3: TGTGCCAGTAAAGAAGGCTCAGCAACTAATGAAAAACTGTTTTTT. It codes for CASKEGSATNEKLFF.

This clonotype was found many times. The CDR3 loop is CASSYRTGQETQYF. The CDR3 coding sequence is TGTGCCAGCAGCTACCGGACAGGGCAAGAGACCCAGTACTTC. This chain connects TRBV7-2 to TRBJ2-5, with TRBD1 matching over 8 bases. V was pared by 4 bases and J by 2 bases, with 3 bases of the junction left unmatched. In germline, CDR1 is SGHTA, CDR2 FQGNSA. The CDR3 has 14 amino acids.

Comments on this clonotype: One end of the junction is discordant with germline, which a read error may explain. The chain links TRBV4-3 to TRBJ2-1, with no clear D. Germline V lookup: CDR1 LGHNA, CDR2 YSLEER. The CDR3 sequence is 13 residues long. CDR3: CPSSPLADNEQFF. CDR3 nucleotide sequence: TGCCCCAGCAGCCCTTTGGCCGACAATGAGCAGTTCTTC.

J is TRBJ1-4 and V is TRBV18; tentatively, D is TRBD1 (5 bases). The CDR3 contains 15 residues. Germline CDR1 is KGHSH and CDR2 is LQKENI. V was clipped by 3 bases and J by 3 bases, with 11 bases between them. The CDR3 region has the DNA TGTGCCAGCTCACCGGCGGGACCGTCTAATGAAAAACTGTTTTTT. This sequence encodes CASSPAGPSNEKLFF. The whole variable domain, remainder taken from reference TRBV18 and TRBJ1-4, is NAGVMQNPRHLVRRRGQEARLRCSPMKGHSHVYWYRQLPEEGLKFMVYLQKENIIDESGMPKERFSAEFPKEGPSILRIQQVVRGDSAAYFCASSPAGPSNEKLFFGSGTQLSVL.

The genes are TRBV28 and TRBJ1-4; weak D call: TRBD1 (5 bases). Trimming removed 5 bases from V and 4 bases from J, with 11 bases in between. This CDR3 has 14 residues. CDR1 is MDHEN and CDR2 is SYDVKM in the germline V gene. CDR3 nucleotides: TGTGCCAGCAGTACCGGGACCAGTAATGAAAAACTGTTTTTT. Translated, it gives CASSTGTSNEKLFF.

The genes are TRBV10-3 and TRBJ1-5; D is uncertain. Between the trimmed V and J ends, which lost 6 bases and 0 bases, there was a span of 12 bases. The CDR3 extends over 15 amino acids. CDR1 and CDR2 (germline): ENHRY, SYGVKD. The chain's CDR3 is CAISVLPGSNQPQHF. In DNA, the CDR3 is TGTGCCATCAGCGTACTACCGGGTAGCAATCAGCCCCAGCATTTT.

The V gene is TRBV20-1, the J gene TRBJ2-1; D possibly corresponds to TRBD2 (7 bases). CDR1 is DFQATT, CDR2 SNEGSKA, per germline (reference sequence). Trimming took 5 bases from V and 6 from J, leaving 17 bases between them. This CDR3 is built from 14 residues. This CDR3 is CSAEGLGGANEQFF. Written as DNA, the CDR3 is TGCAGTGCTGAAGGACTAGGGGGGGCCAATGAGCAGTTCTTC.

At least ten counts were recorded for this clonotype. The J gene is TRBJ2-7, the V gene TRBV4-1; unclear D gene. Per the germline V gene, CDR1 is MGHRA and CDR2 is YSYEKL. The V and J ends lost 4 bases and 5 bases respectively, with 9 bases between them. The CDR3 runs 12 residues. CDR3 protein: CASSPTGHEQYF. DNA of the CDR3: TGCGCCAGCAGCCCTACCGGCCACGAGCAGTACTTC.

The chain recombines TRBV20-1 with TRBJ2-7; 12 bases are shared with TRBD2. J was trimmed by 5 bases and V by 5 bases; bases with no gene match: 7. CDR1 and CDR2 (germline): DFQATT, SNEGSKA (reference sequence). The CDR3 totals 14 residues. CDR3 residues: CSAGPTSGSHEQYF. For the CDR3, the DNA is TGCAGTGCTGGGCCGACTAGCGGGAGTCACGAGCAGTACTTC.

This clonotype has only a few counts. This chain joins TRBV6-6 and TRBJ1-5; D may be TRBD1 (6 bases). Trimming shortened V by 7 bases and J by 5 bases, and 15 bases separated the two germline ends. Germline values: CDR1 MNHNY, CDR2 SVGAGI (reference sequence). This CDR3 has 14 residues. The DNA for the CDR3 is TGTGCCAGCATTACACCGGGACACTATCAGCCCCAGCATTTT. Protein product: CASITPGHYQPQHF.

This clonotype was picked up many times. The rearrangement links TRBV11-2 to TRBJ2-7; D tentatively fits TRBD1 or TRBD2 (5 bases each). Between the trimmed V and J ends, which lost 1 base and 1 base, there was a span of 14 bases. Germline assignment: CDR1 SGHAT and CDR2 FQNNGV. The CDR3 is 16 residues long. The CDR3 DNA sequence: TGTGCCAGCAGCTTAGGGACAATTACGGGGTCCTACGAGCAGTACTTC. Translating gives CASSLGTITGSYEQYF.

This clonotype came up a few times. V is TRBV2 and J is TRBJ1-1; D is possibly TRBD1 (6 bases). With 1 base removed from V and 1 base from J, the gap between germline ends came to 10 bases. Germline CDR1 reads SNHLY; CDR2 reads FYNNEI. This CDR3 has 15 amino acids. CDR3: CASSEDEGGNTEAFF. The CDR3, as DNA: TGTGCCAGCAGTGAAGACGAGGGGGGGAACACTGAAGCTTTCTTT.

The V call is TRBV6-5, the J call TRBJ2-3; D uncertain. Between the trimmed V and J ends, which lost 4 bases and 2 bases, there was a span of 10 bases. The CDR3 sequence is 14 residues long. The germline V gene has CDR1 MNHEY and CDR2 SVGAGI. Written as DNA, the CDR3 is TGTGCCAGCAGTTGGCAGGTCCCCACAGATACGCAGTATTTT. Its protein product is CASSWQVPTDTQYF.

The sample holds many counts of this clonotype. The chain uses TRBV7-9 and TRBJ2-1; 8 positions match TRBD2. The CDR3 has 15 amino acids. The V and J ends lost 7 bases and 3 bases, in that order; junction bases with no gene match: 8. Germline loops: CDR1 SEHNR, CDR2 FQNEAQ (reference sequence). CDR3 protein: CASKGEREFYNEQFF. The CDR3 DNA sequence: TGTGCCAGCAAAGGAGAGCGGGAGTTCTACAATGAGCAGTTCTTC. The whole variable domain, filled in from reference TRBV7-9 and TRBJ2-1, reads DTGVSQNPRHKITKRGQNVTFRCDPISEHNRLYWYRQTLGQGPEFLTYFQNEAQLEKSRLLSDRFSAERPKGSFSTLEIQRTEQGDSAMYLCASKGEREFYNEQFFGPGTRLTVL.

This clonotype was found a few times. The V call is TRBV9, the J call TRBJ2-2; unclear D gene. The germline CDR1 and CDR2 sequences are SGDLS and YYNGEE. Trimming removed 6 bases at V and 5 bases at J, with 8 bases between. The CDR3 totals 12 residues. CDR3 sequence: CASTGLTGELFF. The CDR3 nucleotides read TGTGCCAGCACCGGGTTAACCGGGGAGCTGTTTTTT.

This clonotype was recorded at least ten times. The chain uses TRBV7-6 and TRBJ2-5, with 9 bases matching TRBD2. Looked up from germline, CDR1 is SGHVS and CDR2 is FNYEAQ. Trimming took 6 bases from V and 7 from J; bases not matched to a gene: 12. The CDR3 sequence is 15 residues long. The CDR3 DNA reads TGTGCCAGCAGTCAAGAGCGGGGGGAAGTCTGGACCCAGTACTTC. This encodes CASSQERGEVWTQYF.

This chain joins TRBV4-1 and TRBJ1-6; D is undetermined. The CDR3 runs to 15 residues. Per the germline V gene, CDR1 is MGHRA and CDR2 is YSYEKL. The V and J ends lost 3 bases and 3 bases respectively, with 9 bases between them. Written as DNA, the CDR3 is TGCGCCAGCAGCCACCGACAAGACTATAATTCACCCCTCCACTTT. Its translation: CASSHRQDYNSPLHF.

CDR3 DNA: TGTGCCAGCAGCCTAGGGGACACCATATATTTT. It is translated as CASSLGDTIYF. The chain recombines TRBV12-3 or TRBV12-4 with TRBJ1-3; D may be TRBD1 (5 bases). There are 11 residues in the CDR3. Trimming removed 6 bases from V and 8 bases from J, with 8 bases in between.

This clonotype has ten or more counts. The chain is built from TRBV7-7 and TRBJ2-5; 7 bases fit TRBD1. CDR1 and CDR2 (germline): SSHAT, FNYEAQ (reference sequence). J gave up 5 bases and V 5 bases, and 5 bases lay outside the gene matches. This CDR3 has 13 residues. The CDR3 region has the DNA TGTGCCAGCAGCCAAACAGGGGTGGAGACCCAGTACTTC. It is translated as CASSQTGVETQYF.

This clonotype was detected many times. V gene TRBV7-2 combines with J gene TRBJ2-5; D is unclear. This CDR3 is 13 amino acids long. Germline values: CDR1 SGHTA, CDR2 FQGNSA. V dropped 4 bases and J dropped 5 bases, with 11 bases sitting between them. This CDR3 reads CASSSDAWETQYF. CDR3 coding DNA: TGTGCCAGCAGCTCGGACGCCTGGGAGACCCAGTACTTC.

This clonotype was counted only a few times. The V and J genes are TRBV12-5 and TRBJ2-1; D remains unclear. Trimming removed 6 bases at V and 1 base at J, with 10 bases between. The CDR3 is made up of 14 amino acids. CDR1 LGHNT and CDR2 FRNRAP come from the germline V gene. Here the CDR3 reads CASGKDASYNEQFF. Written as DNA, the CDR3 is TGTGCTAGTGGGAAGGACGCTTCCTACAATGAGCAGTTCTTC. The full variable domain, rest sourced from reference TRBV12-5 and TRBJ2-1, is DARVTQTPRHKVTEMGQEVTMRCQPILGHNTVFWYRQTMMQGLELLAYFRNRAPLDDSGMPKDRFSAEMPDATLATLKIQPSEPRDSAVYFCASGKDASYNEQFFGPGTRLTVL.

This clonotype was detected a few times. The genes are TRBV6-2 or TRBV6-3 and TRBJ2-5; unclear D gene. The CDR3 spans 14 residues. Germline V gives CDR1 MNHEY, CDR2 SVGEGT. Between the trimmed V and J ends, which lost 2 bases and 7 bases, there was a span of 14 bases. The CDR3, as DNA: TGTGCCAGCAGTTACGGTCAGGACGGTAGGACCCAGTACTTC. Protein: CASSYGQDGRTQYF.

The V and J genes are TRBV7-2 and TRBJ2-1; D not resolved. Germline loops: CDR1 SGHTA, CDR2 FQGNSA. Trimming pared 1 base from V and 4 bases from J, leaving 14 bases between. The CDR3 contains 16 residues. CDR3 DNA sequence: TGTGCCAGCAGCTTAGTAGGCGGAACGGTTTACAATGAGCAGTTCTTC. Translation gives CASSLVGGTVYNEQFF.

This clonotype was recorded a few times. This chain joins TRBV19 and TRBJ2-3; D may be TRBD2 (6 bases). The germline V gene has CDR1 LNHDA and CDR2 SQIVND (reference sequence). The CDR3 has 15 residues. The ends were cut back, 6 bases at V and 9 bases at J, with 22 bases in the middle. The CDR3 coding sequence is TGTGCCAGTAGGGGACCTAACACTTGGGAGGAGACGCAGTATTTT. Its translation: CASRGPNTWEETQYF.

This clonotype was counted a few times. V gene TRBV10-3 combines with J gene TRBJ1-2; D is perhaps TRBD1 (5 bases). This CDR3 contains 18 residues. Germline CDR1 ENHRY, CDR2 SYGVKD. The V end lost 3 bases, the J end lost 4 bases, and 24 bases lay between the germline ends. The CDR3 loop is CAISDSRSGRPLGYGYTF. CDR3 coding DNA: TGTGCCATCAGTGACTCCCGTTCAGGGCGCCCTCTGGGCTATGGCTACACCTTC.

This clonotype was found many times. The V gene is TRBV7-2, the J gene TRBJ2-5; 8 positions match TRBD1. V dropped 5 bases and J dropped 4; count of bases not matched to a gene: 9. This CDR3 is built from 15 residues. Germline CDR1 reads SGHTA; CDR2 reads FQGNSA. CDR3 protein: CASSPRTGWAETQYF. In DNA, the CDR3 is TGTGCCAGCAGCCCCCGGACAGGGTGGGCAGAGACCCAGTACTTC.